This T cell receptor beta chain emerged from a study of blood T cell repertoires in COVID-19. As for the study in general: Samples taken during acute and convalescent COVID-19 were collected in the United States, Italy and Spain.

Per the germline V gene, CDR1 is SQVTM and CDR2 is ANQGSEA. The CDR3 contains 12 residues. V lost 4 bases and J 6 bases, leaving 11 bases between the germline ends. Repertoires were generated with immunoSEQ multiplex PCR, while TCRdb's copy carries only in-frame clones and drops some. In the table there are around 100,000 clones, around 94% of which are singletons. Sequenced sample: peripheral blood. The genes are TRBV29-1 and TRBJ2-3; the D gene is possibly TRBD2 (6 bases). The clonotype comes from a man aged 50-59 years with active COVID-19. DNA for the CDR3: TGCAGCGTTGGTCGGGGGTTGGATACGCAGTATTTT. Protein product: CSVGRGLDTQYF.